This T cell receptor beta chain was sequenced for a study of blood T cell repertoires in COVID-19. In the source study's methods: Using reference gene primer amplification, nucleated cell counts were estimated. The method was immunoSEQ multiplex PCR; TCRdb's version includes in-frame clones alone and lacks a portion of them. Clone size and the V and J calls come from that table; the DNA yielded D and trimming. The table has tens of thousands of clones, about 82% seen once. V lost 3 bases, J lost 0 bases, and 10 bases lay in between. This CDR3 is 15 amino acids long. Germline V gives CDR1 MDHEN, CDR2 SYDVKM.

Sample: peripheral blood. The chain carries TRBV28 and TRBJ2-3; perhaps TRBD2 as D (6 bases). The TCR was taken from a woman aged 60-70 years with acute or convalescent COVID-19. CDR3 protein: CASSFLSGSTDTQYF. CDR3 nucleotide sequence: TGTGCCAGCAGTTTTCTTAGCGGAAGCACAGATACGCAGTATTTT.